Below, 22 T cell receptor beta chains from the same sample are listed, as sequenced in a study of CD8 T cells in Susac syndrome. Reverse transcription used 0.5 to 1 ug RNA and random hexamers. Each CDR3 protein is one row after TCRdb ran MiXCR on the immunoSEQ multiplex PCR reads. The sample has 160,000 or so distinct CDR3 sequences, about 91% seen once. Sequencing was performed on CD4+ T cells from PBMCs. Receptors originate from a human donor in good health.

V usage is TRBV9 and J usage is TRBJ1-1, with D hard to call. Trimming removed 0 bases from V and 0 bases from J, with 9 bases in between. This CDR3 is 15 amino acids long. Germline CDR1 is SGDLS and CDR2 is YYNGEE. The CDR3 coding sequence is TGTGCCAGCAGCGTAGCTGCAGGTATGAACACTGAAGCTTTCTTT. Translation: CASSVAAGMNTEAFF.

The chain employs TRBV20-1 and TRBJ2-5, with D maybe TRBD2 (5 bases). The V end was cut by 0 bases, the J end by 9 bases, with 11 bases between. The germline gives CDR1 DFQATT, CDR2 SNEGSKA (reference sequence). This CDR3 comprises 12 residues. The CDR3 nucleotides are TGCAGTGCTAGAGACAGGACTCTGGCCCAGTACTTC. It codes for CSARDRTLAQYF.

The chain uses TRBV18 and TRBJ2-7; 12 bases align to TRBD2. There are 16 residues in the CDR3. Germline assignment: CDR1 KGHSH and CDR2 LQKENI. The trim removed 6 bases at V and 2 bases at J, leaving 8 bases unmatched. The chain's CDR3 is CASSPGTSGPTYEQYF. The CDR3 bases are TGTGCCAGCTCGCCCGGGACTAGCGGGCCGACCTACGAGCAGTACTTC. Using reference TRBV18 and TRBJ2-7 for the parts outside the CDR3, the full variable domain is NAGVMQNPRHLVRRRGQEARLRCSPMKGHSHVYWYRQLPEEGLKFMVYLQKENIIDESGMPKERFSAEFPKEGPSILRIQQVVRGDSAAYFCASSPGTSGPTYEQYFGPGTRLTVT.

The table lists this clonotype with a count of one. The chain carries TRBV7-2 and TRBJ2-1, with TRBD2 as a possible D gene (6 bases). V lost 5 bases to trimming and J lost 9 bases, with 14 bases between them. Germline V gene data show CDR1 as SGHTA and CDR2 as FQGNSA. The CDR3 has 13 residues. CDR3 sequence: CASSTTGDFEQFF. The CDR3 bases are TGTGCCAGCAGCACGACGGGGGATTTTGAGCAGTTCTTC.

This rearrangement joins TRBV3-1 to TRBJ2-5; D tentatively fits TRBD1 or TRBD2 (5 bases each). The germline gives CDR1 LGHDT, CDR2 YNNKEL (reference sequence). V lost 3 bases to trimming and J lost 2 bases, with 16 bases between them. The CDR3 runs to 16 residues. The CDR3 sequence: CASSHWGRGDQETQYF. CDR3 nucleotides: TGTGCCAGCAGCCATTGGGGGAGAGGGGATCAAGAGACCCAGTACTTC.

V and J are TRBV29-1 and TRBJ1-2, with D possibly matching TRBD1 (5 bases). The CDR3 has 11 amino acids. Trimming left V 8 bases short and J 7 bases short, with 14 bases between. From germline, CDR1 is SQVTM and CDR2 ANQGSEA. The DNA for the CDR3 is TGCAGCAGCGGGGGGGTCGGTGGCTACACCTTC. The encoded protein is CSSGGVGGYTF. The variable domain in full, completed from reference TRBV29-1 and TRBJ1-2, reads SAVISQKPSRDICQRGTSLTIQCQVDSQVTMMFWYRQQPGQSLTLIATANQGSEATYESGFVIDKFPISRPNLTFSTLTVSNMSPEDSSIYLCSSGGVGGYTFGSGTRLTVV.

CDR3 sequence: CSVEPEDSYNEQFF. The CDR3, as DNA: TGCAGCGTTGAACCAGAAGACTCCTACAATGAGCAGTTCTTC. The chain recombines TRBV29-1 with TRBJ2-1, with no clear D. CDR1 is SQVTM, CDR2 ANQGSEA, per germline. The CDR3 runs to 14 residues. Deletions cut 2 bases from V and 0 bases from J, with 8 bases between.

The chain is built from TRBV9 and TRBJ2-3; 8 bases are a match to TRBD2. The V gene end was trimmed by 0 bases and the J gene end by 3 bases; junction bases not matched to a gene: 6. Germline V gives CDR1 SGDLS, CDR2 YYNGEE. This CDR3 comprises 16 residues. CDR3 in amino acids: CASSVGIAGRTDTQYF. CDR3 bases: TGTGCCAGCAGCGTAGGGATAGCGGGGAGGACAGATACGCAGTATTTT. The full variable domain, its missing parts supplied by reference TRBV9 and TRBJ2-3, is DSGVTQTPKHLITATGQRVTLRCSPRSGDLSVYWYQQSLDQGLQFLIQYYNGEERAKGNILERFSAQQFPDLHSELNLSSLELGDSALYFCASSVGIAGRTDTQYFGPGTRLTVL.

The V and J genes are TRBV24-1 and TRBJ2-3, with D unresolved. CDR1 is KGHDR and CDR2 is SFDVKD in the germline V gene. CDR3 length: 15 residues. V lost 2 bases to trimming and J lost 1 base, with 9 bases between them. CDR3 loop: CATSDSPTGTDTQYF. In DNA, the CDR3 is TGTGCCACCAGTGATTCGCCGACGGGCACAGATACGCAGTATTTT.

This chain uses TRBV7-3 with TRBJ1-1, with unresolved D. This CDR3 is built from 13 residues. V dropped 6 bases and J dropped 0 bases, with 8 bases sitting between them. CDR1 SGHTA and CDR2 FQGTGA come from the germline V gene. CDR3: CASRQTVNTEAFF. The CDR3 DNA reads as TGTGCCAGCAGACAGACGGTGAACACTGAAGCTTTCTTT.

V gene TRBV6-8 combines with J gene TRBJ2-5; the match to TRBD2 covers 9 bases. The CDR3 length is 15 residues. V gave up 1 base and J gave up 5 bases; unmatched junction bases: 5. The V gene's germline CDR1 is MNHGY and CDR2 SAAAGT. The CDR3 here is CASSYCPSGEETQYF. For the CDR3, the DNA is TGTGCCAGCAGTTACTGTCCTAGCGGGGAGGAGACCCAGTACTTC.

V gene TRBV4-1 combines with J gene TRBJ1-4; TRBD1 aligns across 12 bases. The V segment lost 3 bases and the J segment 8 bases; nucleotides outside the gene matches: 13. This CDR3 is 18 amino acids long. Germline loops: CDR1 MGHRA, CDR2 YSYEKL. In DNA, the CDR3 is TGCGCCAGCAGCCATCCCACGCCCGGGGACAGGGGGCGGGAAAAACTGTTTTTT. Protein: CASSHPTPGDRGREKLFF.

The J gene is TRBJ1-6, the V gene TRBV4-1; no firm D call. From germline, CDR1 is MGHRA and CDR2 YSYEKL. V was cut by 2 bases and J by 7 bases, with 12 bases left in between. The CDR3 covers 15 residues. For the CDR3, the DNA is TGCGCCAGCAGCCAATTTCGGGAGGTGAATTCACCCCTCCACTTT. This gives the protein CASSQFREVNSPLHF.

V usage is TRBV18 and J usage is TRBJ2-2, with D perhaps matching TRBD1 (6 bases). Trimming took off 4 bases at V and 2 bases at J, with 14 bases between the two ends. CDR1 KGHSH and CDR2 LQKENI come from the germline V gene. The CDR3 runs to 16 residues. The CDR3 nucleotides read TGTGCCAGCTCACACCCCCAGGGGACAAACACCGGGGAGCTGTTTTTT. Its protein is CASSHPQGTNTGELFF. The entire variable domain, with the rest obtained from reference TRBV18 and TRBJ2-2, is as follows: NAGVMQNPRHLVRRRGQEARLRCSPMKGHSHVYWYRQLPEEGLKFMVYLQKENIIDESGMPKERFSAEFPKEGPSILRIQQVVRGDSAAYFCASSHPQGTNTGELFFGEGSRLTVL.

The chain carries TRBV20-1 and TRBJ2-3; TRBD1 is a possible D gene (6 bases). The CDR3 has 13 amino acids. CDR1 is DFQATT and CDR2 is SNEGSKA in the germline V gene (reference sequence). V lost 3 bases to trimming and J lost 3 bases, with 10 bases between them. CDR3 nucleotide sequence: TGCAGTGCTAGGGCGCAGGGGACAGATACGCAGTATTTT. Encoded protein: CSARAQGTDTQYF.

CDR3 amino acids: CASSPLPDRGRETQYF. The CDR3 nucleotides are TGTGCCAGCTCACCGCTCCCAGACAGGGGTCGCGAGACCCAGTACTTC. This sequence joins TRBV18 and TRBJ2-5, with 8 positions matching TRBD1. The trim removed 3 bases at V and 5 bases at J, leaving 11 bases unmatched. Germline V gene data show CDR1 as KGHSH and CDR2 as LQKENI. The CDR3 has 16 amino acids. The variable domain in full, completed from reference TRBV18 and TRBJ2-5, reads NAGVMQNPRHLVRRRGQEARLRCSPMKGHSHVYWYRQLPEEGLKFMVYLQKENIIDESGMPKERFSAEFPKEGPSILRIQQVVRGDSAAYFCASSPLPDRGRETQYFGPGTRLLVL.

The chain recombines TRBV5-1 with TRBJ1-1; D is perhaps TRBD1 (6 bases). Germline V lookup: CDR1 SGHRS, CDR2 YFSETQ. V gave up 3 bases and J gave up 7 bases, with 10 bases separating them. The CDR3 spans 12 residues. This CDR3 reads CASSSQGFEAFF. The DNA for the CDR3 is TGCGCCAGCAGCTCACAGGGATTTGAAGCTTTCTTT. Together with reference TRBV5-1 and TRBJ1-1, the CDR3 gives the full variable domain: KAGVTQTPRYLIKTRGQQVTLSCSPISGHRSVSWYQQTPGQGLQFLFEYFSETQRNKGNFPGRFSGRQFSNSRSEMNVSTLELGDSALYLCASSSQGFEAFFGQGTRLTVV.

The gene calls are TRBV4-3 and TRBJ1-2; 9 nucleotides line up with TRBD1. The CDR3 length is 16 residues. The ends lost 4 bases at V and 8 bases at J; junction bases unmatched: 14. CDR1 LGHNA and CDR2 YSLEER come from the germline V gene. CDR3 sequence (DNA): TGCGCCAGCAGCCCACCGACCGGGACAGGGCCTGGGGGCTACACCTTC. Protein product: CASSPPTGTGPGGYTF.

The rearrangement joins TRBV3-1 to TRBJ2-5, with D perhaps matching TRBD2 (6 bases). V lost 3 bases to trimming and J lost 4 bases, with 18 bases between them. Germline assignment: CDR1 LGHDT and CDR2 YNNKEL (reference sequence). The CDR3 has 16 residues. The CDR3 nucleotides are TGTGCCAGCAGCCACGACACTAGCTATATTGGAGAGACCCAGTACTTC. Amino acids: CASSHDTSYIGETQYF.

The gene calls are TRBV6-2 or TRBV6-3 and TRBJ2-7; 8 nucleotides align to TRBD1. The CDR3 extends over 17 amino acids. After removal of 2 bases from V and 3 bases from J, the junction contained 12 bases not matched to a gene. CDR1 is MNHEY and CDR2 is SVGEGT in the germline V gene. The chain's CDR3 is CASSYPIPGQVSYEQYF. The CDR3 DNA reads TGTGCCAGCAGTTACCCAATACCGGGACAGGTCAGCTACGAGCAGTACTTC.

The chain couples TRBV28 to TRBJ1-5; a possible D gene is TRBD1 (5 bases). The V end lost 7 bases, the J end lost 3 bases, and 10 bases lay between the germline ends. The germline V gene encodes CDR1 MDHEN and CDR2 SYDVKM. This CDR3 is built from 13 residues. The CDR3 sequence: CASTGSFNQPQHF. CDR3 DNA sequence: TGTGCCAGCACAGGGTCGTTCAATCAGCCCCAGCATTTT.

The chain recombines TRBV2 with TRBJ2-7; 7 bases match TRBD2. The CDR3 loop spans 14 amino acids. V was clipped by 5 bases and J by 0 bases; unmatched bases: 4. CDR1 is SNHLY and CDR2 is FYNNEI in the germline V gene. This chain's CDR3 is CASSTGGGSYEQYF. Here the CDR3 DNA reads TGTGCCAGCAGTACGGGAGGCGGCTCCTACGAGCAGTACTTC.